This TCR beta chain was profiled in a study of blood T cell repertoires in COVID-19. Study details: The United States, Italy and Spain were the sources of the acute and convalescent COVID-19 samples.

Original processing notes: Amplification from reference gene primers served as the basis for estimated nucleated cell counts. This table comes from immunoSEQ multiplex PCR, and its TCRdb copy is limited to in-frame clones, with some not included. V, J and clone size were drawn from that table, and D and trimming were deduced from the DNA. Here the sample spans approximately 150,000 clones, more than 75% being singletons. Deletions cut 5 bases from V and 0 bases from J, with 8 bases between. Per the germline V gene, CDR1 is SGHAT and CDR2 is FQNNGV. The CDR3 sequence is 15 residues long. The sequenced sample was peripheral blood. The V and J genes are TRBV11-2 and TRBJ2-6; D gene unclear. The TCR sequence derives from a man aged 50 to 59 who had recovered from COVID-19. The CDR3 DNA follows: TGTGCCAGCAGCACTCAAAGCTCTGGGGCCAACGTCCTGACTTTC. This translates into CASSTQSSGANVLTF.